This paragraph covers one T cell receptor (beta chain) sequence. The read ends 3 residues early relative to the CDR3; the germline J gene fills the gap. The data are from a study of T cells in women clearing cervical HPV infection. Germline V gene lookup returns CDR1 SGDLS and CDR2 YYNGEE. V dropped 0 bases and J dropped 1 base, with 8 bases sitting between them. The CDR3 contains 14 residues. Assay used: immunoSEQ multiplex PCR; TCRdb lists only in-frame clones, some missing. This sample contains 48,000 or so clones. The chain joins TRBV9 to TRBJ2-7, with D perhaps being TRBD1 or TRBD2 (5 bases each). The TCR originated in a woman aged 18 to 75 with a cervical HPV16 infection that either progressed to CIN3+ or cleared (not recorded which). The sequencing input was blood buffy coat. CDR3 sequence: CASSVGGESYEQYF. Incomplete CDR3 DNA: TGTGCCAGCAGCGTAGGAGGGGAATCCTACGAG.